These 24 T cell receptor beta chains originate from one sample sequenced in a study of cytomegalovirus exposure and HLA in healthy donors. Assay: immunoSEQ multiplex PCR; the TCRdb copy retains only in-frame clones and omits some. The sample lists 73,000 or so clones, 94% occurring once. Sequenced input: PBMCs. Receptors were obtained from a woman younger than 35 in good health and CMV-seropositive.

This sequence joins TRBV7-8 and TRBJ2-7; D is ambiguous. Germline V lookup: CDR1 SGHVS, CDR2 FQNEAQ. The V end lost 4 bases, the J end lost 0 bases, and 4 bases lay between the germline ends. The CDR3 covers 12 residues. CDR3 coding DNA: TGTGCCAGCAGCTCCAACTCCTACGAGCAGTACTTC. Its protein is CASSSNSYEQYF.

V and J are TRBV5-1 and TRBJ1-1; perhaps TRBD1 as D (6 bases). From germline, CDR1 is SGHRS and CDR2 YFSETQ. V lost 2 bases to trimming and J lost 1 base, with 12 bases between them. CDR3 size: 15 residues. CDR3 nucleotides: TGCGCCAGCAGCTTCCCAGGGGAGGGGAACACTGAAGCTTTCTTT. Amino acid sequence: CASSFPGEGNTEAFF.

The V call is TRBV15, the J call TRBJ2-1, with D possibly matching TRBD2 (6 bases). V was pared by 0 bases and J by 7 bases, with 10 bases between. This CDR3 region has 14 residues. Germline values: CDR1 LNHNV, CDR2 YYDKDF (reference sequence). CDR3 residues: CATSRDFSGNEQFF. As DNA, the CDR3 is TGTGCCACCAGCAGAGATTTTAGCGGTAATGAGCAGTTCTTC.

The chain has TRBV27 and TRBJ1-4; tentative D call: TRBD1 (5 bases). The germline CDR1 and CDR2 sequences are MNHEY and SMNVEV (reference sequence). Trimming removed 6 bases at V and 3 bases at J, with 11 bases between. This CDR3 spans 14 amino acids. Here the CDR3 DNA reads TGTGCCAGCAGGGAGGGGTTATCTAATGAAAAACTGTTTTTT. This translates into CASREGLSNEKLFF.

The gene calls are TRBV2 and TRBJ1-2; D uncertain. The CDR3 totals 14 residues. The germline V and J ends were trimmed by 4 bases and 4 bases, with 13 bases remaining between them. In germline, CDR1 is SNHLY, CDR2 FYNNEI. The CDR3 protein is CASSGGVPVYGYTF. DNA for the CDR3: TGTGCCAGCAGTGGCGGGGTACCTGTCTATGGCTACACCTTC.

The chain uses TRBV9 and TRBJ1-6, with 9 bases that match TRBD1. This CDR3 is built from 14 residues. Germline V gives CDR1 SGDLS, CDR2 YYNGEE. Trimming cost V 3 bases and J 8 bases; bases outside gene matches: 3. CDR3 sequence reads: CASSARTGDSPLHF. The CDR3 bases are TGTGCCAGCAGCGCTCGGACAGGGGATTCACCCCTCCACTTT. Full variable domain (remainder filled in from reference TRBV9 and TRBJ1-6): DSGVTQTPKHLITATGQRVTLRCSPRSGDLSVYWYQQSLDQGLQFLIQYYNGEERAKGNILERFSAQQFPDLHSELNLSSLELGDSALYFCASSARTGDSPLHFGNGTRLTVT.

This clone has just a few counts. The chain joins TRBV6-1 to TRBJ1-2, with D possibly being TRBD1 (5 bases). The germline V and J ends were trimmed by 2 bases and 1 base, with 20 bases remaining between them. This CDR3 is built from 18 residues. Germline CDR1 MNHNS, CDR2 SASEGT. The CDR3 DNA reads as TGTGCCAGCAGTGAATCACGGGCAGGGTGGCGGAGTAACTATGGCTACACCTTC. It encodes CASSESRAGWRSNYGYTF.

The genes are TRBV6-1 and TRBJ1-2, with 8 nucleotides matching TRBD1. The trim removed 3 bases at V and 9 bases at J, leaving 3 bases unmatched. Germline assignment: CDR1 MNHNS and CDR2 SASEGT. The CDR3 totals 12 residues. CDR3 nucleotides: TGTGCCAGCAGTGACGGACAGGGATGCTACACCTTC. Amino acid sequence: CASSDGQGCYTF.

This CDR3 reads CASSLQGLSSPLHF. DNA of the CDR3: TGTGCCAGCAGCTTACAGGGTTTGAGTTCACCCCTCCACTTT. The chain links TRBV7-6 to TRBJ1-6; D may be TRBD1 (5 bases). The CDR3 extends over 14 amino acids. V was pared by 2 bases and J by 9 bases, with 11 bases between. Germline V CDR1 and CDR2: SGHVS, FNYEAQ.

V gene TRBV2 combines with J gene TRBJ2-7, with 12 bases fitting TRBD2. Per the germline V gene, CDR1 is SNHLY and CDR2 is FYNNEI. The V segment lost 8 bases and the J segment 2 bases; nucleotides outside the gene matches: 4. This CDR3 is 14 amino acids long. CDR3 protein: CASGRLAGAYEQYF. The CDR3 DNA follows: TGTGCCAGCGGAAGACTAGCGGGGGCCTACGAGCAGTACTTC. The variable domain in full, with the rest retrieved from reference TRBV2 and TRBJ2-7, is EPEVTQTPSHQVTQMGQEVILRCVPISNHLYFYWYRQILGQKVEFLVSFYNNEISEKSEIFDDQFSVERPDGSNFTLKIRSTKLEDSAMYFCASGRLAGAYEQYFGPGTRLTVT.

The chain combines TRBV5-1 with TRBJ1-1; no clear D gene. Germline CDR1 SGHRS, CDR2 YFSETQ. This CDR3 has 13 amino acids. The V end lost 4 bases, the J end lost 1 base, and 8 bases lay between the germline ends. CDR3 bases: TGCGCCAGCAGCACACAAGAGAACACTGAAGCTTTCTTT. This gives the protein CASSTQENTEAFF.

This chain links TRBV5-4 with TRBJ1-1; 7 bases match TRBD1. Germline loops: CDR1 SGHNT, CDR2 YYREEE (reference sequence). V dropped 5 bases and J dropped 8; count of bases not matched to a gene: 18. The CDR3 spans 16 residues. CDR3 sequence reads: CASRKGGAGSSLEAFF. The CDR3 bases are TGTGCCAGCAGAAAAGGGGGCGCGGGGTCATCCTTGGAAGCTTTCTTT.

The chain carries TRBV28 and TRBJ1-2; the D gene is possibly TRBD1 (5 bases). Trimming removed 4 bases from V and 6 bases from J, with 18 bases in between. Germline CDR1 MDHEN, CDR2 SYDVKM. This CDR3 contains 15 residues. The DNA for the CDR3 is TGTGCCAGCAGTTGGGGAGGGGCGCGGGTAGATGGCTACACCTTC. Protein: CASSWGGARVDGYTF.

This chain joins TRBV11-3 and TRBJ2-3; the match to TRBD1 covers 8 bases. Germline assignment: CDR1 SGHNT and CDR2 YENEEA. J lost 3 bases, V lost 0 bases, and 2 bases had no gene match. The CDR3 extends over 15 amino acids. The CDR3 DNA is TGTGCCAGCAGCTTAGAAGGACAGGGAACAGATACGCAGTATTTT. It codes for CASSLEGQGTDTQYF.

V usage is TRBV29-1 and J usage is TRBJ1-2, with 10 positions matching TRBD1. The J segment lost 6 bases and the V segment lost 6 bases, leaving 13 bases of the junction unmatched. The CDR3 contains 15 residues. The germline gives CDR1 SQVTM, CDR2 ANQGSEA. The CDR3 coding sequence is TGCAGCGTCCCTAGGCTTGGCGGGACAGGGGATGGCTACACCTTC. The encoded protein is CSVPRLGGTGDGYTF.

The V gene is TRBV10-3, the J gene TRBJ1-3; D unresolved. The CDR3 contains 14 residues. Deletions cut 11 bases from V and 0 bases from J, with 14 bases between. CDR1 is ENHRY and CDR2 is SYGVKD in the germline V gene. DNA of the CDR3: TGTGCCGCTCGGTCGGGAAGCTCTGGAAACACCATATATTTT. This gives the protein CAARSGSSGNTIYF.

The DNA of the CDR3 is TGTGCCACCAGCAGAGATCTTATGGGAGCGGGAGTAGGAATCTCCGAGCAGTACTTC. Protein sequence: CATSRDLMGAGVGISEQYF. V is TRBV15 and J is TRBJ2-7; 8 nucleotides align to TRBD2. CDR3 length: 19 residues. The germline V gene encodes CDR1 LNHNV and CDR2 YYDKDF (reference sequence). The V and J ends lost 0 bases and 6 bases, in that order; junction bases with no gene match: 19.

This clone was recorded a few times. The J gene is TRBJ1-6, the V gene TRBV21-1; the D call TRBD1 from the table was never checked on the DNA. TRBV21-1 is labeled a pseudogene. This CDR3 is built from 16 residues. As DNA, the CDR3 is TGTGCCAGCAGCAAAACGCTTCGACAGGCCAATTCACCCCTCCACTTT. It translates to CASSKTLRQANSPLHF.

The CDR3 loop is CASSQGLAGNTGELFF. For the CDR3, the DNA is TGCGCCAGCAGCCAAGGACTAGCGGGAAACACCGGGGAGCTGTTTTTT. The chain uses TRBV4-3 and TRBJ2-2; 11 positions match TRBD2. The CDR3 covers 16 residues. The ends lost 1 base at V and 2 bases at J; junction bases unmatched: 0. CDR1 LGHNA and CDR2 YSLEER come from the germline V gene.

The gene calls are TRBV6-6 and TRBJ1-2; TRBD1 aligns across 7 bases. The CDR3 totals 13 residues. Losses at the gene ends were 8 bases for V and 2 bases for J; bases not matched to a gene: 5. Germline V gene data show CDR1 as MNHNY and CDR2 as SVGAGI (reference sequence). The CDR3 nucleotides read TGTGCCAGCGCCACGGGACAGAACTATGGCTACACCTTC. Amino acid sequence: CASATGQNYGYTF.

This clone was picked up one time. This sequence joins TRBV11-2 and TRBJ1-1; a weak D match, TRBD1 (6 bases). The length of the CDR3 is 16 residues. Germline assignment: CDR1 SGHAT and CDR2 FQNNGV. V lost 1 base to trimming and J lost 1 base, with 13 bases between them. CDR3 residues: CASSLVFPDRNTEAFF. DNA for the CDR3: TGTGCCAGCAGCTTAGTATTCCCGGACAGGAACACTGAAGCTTTCTTT. Looking up the rest from reference TRBV11-2 and TRBJ1-1 gives the full variable domain: EAGVAQSPRYKIIEKRQSVAFWCNPISGHATLYWYQQILGQGPKLLIQFQNNGVVDDSQLPKDRFSAERLKGVDSTLKIQPAKLEDSAVYLCASSLVFPDRNTEAFFGQGTRLTVV.

The V call is TRBV29-1, the J call TRBJ2-3; D ambiguous. Germline V gene data show CDR1 as SQVTM and CDR2 as ANQGSEA. This CDR3 has 21 amino acids. The ends were cut back, 7 bases at V and 0 bases at J, with 35 bases in the middle. CDR3 sequence: CSAHPVSEQTSVPISTDTQYF. The CDR3 DNA sequence: TGCAGCGCCCACCCAGTATCGGAGCAAACGAGCGTACCAATCAGCACAGATACGCAGTATTTT.

The chain uses TRBV2 and TRBJ2-5; 7 bases fit TRBD1. The CDR3 extends over 13 amino acids. The germline gives CDR1 SNHLY, CDR2 FYNNEI. The J segment lost 2 bases and the V segment lost 6 bases, leaving 3 bases of the junction unmatched. In DNA form, the CDR3 reads TGTGCCAGCAGGGTGGACAGGCAAGAGACCCAGTACTTC. Protein sequence: CASRVDRQETQYF.

This clone appeared once. The gene calls are TRBV19 and TRBJ2-3, with D possibly being TRBD2 (6 bases). The CDR3 loop spans 13 amino acids. Per germline, CDR1 LNHDA and CDR2 SQIVND (reference sequence). The V end was cut by 5 bases, the J end by 5 bases, with 11 bases between. The DNA for the CDR3 is TGTGCCAGTAGTCGGGGACTTCAAGATACGCAGTATTTT. Its translation is CASSRGLQDTQYF.